Below are 15 T cell receptor beta chains sequenced from a single sample in a study of cytomegalovirus exposure and HLA in healthy donors. 60 Vbeta and 13 Jbeta primers were used in PCR. Here immunoSEQ multiplex PCR was the method, and the copy in TCRdb shows in-frame clones only, minus some. The table records 95,000 to 150,000 clones, around 80% of them present only once. Sequencing was performed on PBMCs. These receptors all come from a woman aged 40 to 50 in good health and CMV-seropositive.

This clone came up a few times. This chain joins TRBV27 and TRBJ1-1, with D perhaps TRBD1 (5 bases). In germline, CDR1 is MNHEY, CDR2 SMNVEV (reference sequence). V dropped 5 bases and J dropped 5 bases, with 15 bases sitting between them. This CDR3 comprises 14 residues. CDR3 coding DNA: TGTGCCAGCAGTCCGAAGGGACTCTCTACTGAAGCTTTCTTT. It translates to CASSPKGLSTEAFF.

This clone has more than one count but fewer than ten. A read error may account for a junction end that differs from germline. The chain has TRBV7-7 and TRBJ1-5; D is ambiguous. The CDR3 is made up of 13 amino acids. The germline V gene encodes CDR1 SSHAT and CDR2 FNYEAQ (reference sequence). The CDR3 region is CASSLGPGQPQHF. The CDR3 nucleotides read TGTGCTAGCAGCTTAGGGCCGGGTCAGCCCCAGCATTTT.

This chain joins TRBV6-5 and TRBJ2-5; D remains ambiguous. CDR3 length: 11 residues. V was clipped by 6 bases and J by 4 bases, with 6 bases between them. Germline V gene data show CDR1 as MNHEY and CDR2 as SVGAGI. In DNA form, the CDR3 reads TGTGCCAGCAGCACGCGAGAGACCCAGTACTTC. It yields the protein CASSTRETQYF.

This rearrangement joins TRBV29-1 to TRBJ2-7, with 13 positions matching TRBD2. CDR1 SQVTM and CDR2 ANQGSEA come from the germline V gene. Trimming removed 7 bases from V and 4 bases from J; junction bases left unmatched: 7. CDR3 size: 14 residues. The DNA for the CDR3 is TGCAGCGCCGCGGGACTAGCGGGAAGGTACGAGCAGTACTTC. The encoded protein is CSAAGLAGRYEQYF.

The V and J genes are TRBV4-2 and TRBJ2-5; tentative D call: TRBD2 (6 bases). Germline loops: CDR1 LGHNA, CDR2 YNFKEQ. V lost 2 bases and J 2 bases, leaving 24 bases between the germline ends. CDR3 length: 19 amino acids. CDR3 protein: CASSQLWGLGGPGQETQYF. In DNA form, the CDR3 reads TGTGCCAGCAGCCAATTATGGGGCTTGGGGGGTCCAGGGCAAGAGACCCAGTACTTC.

This clone was seen once. The V and J genes are TRBV6-5 and TRBJ1-2, with D tentatively TRBD1 (5 bases). CDR3 length equals 12 residues. V lost 0 bases to trimming and J lost 10 bases, with 9 bases between them. From germline, CDR1 is MNHEY and CDR2 SVGAGI. This CDR3 reads CASSYSEGDYTF. The CDR3 DNA reads as TGTGCCAGCAGTTACTCGGAAGGGGACTACACCTTC.

CDR3 residues: CASGRGNEQFF. The CDR3 nucleotides read TGCGCCAGCGGGAGGGGGAATGAGCAGTTCTTC. The rearrangement joins TRBV10-1 to TRBJ2-1; a weak D match, TRBD2 (7 bases). Deletions cut 8 bases from V and 7 bases from J, with 9 bases between. The CDR3 totals 11 residues. Germline V CDR1 and CDR2: WNHNN, SYGVQD (reference sequence).

The genes are TRBV6-1 and TRBJ2-3; 7 nucleotides match TRBD1. The ends lost 6 bases at V and 0 bases at J; junction bases unmatched: 6. Germline V gene data show CDR1 as MNHNS and CDR2 as SASEGT. CDR3 size: 15 residues. The CDR3 is CASRPGTASTDTQYF. The CDR3 coding sequence is TGTGCCAGCAGGCCCGGGACAGCTAGCACAGATACGCAGTATTTT.

Only a few counts were recorded for this clone. The rearrangement uses TRBV4-2 and TRBJ2-4; 14 positions agree with TRBD2. This CDR3 is built from 15 residues. In germline, CDR1 is LGHNA, CDR2 YNFKEQ. The trim removed 4 bases at V and 12 bases at J, leaving 8 bases unmatched. In DNA form, the CDR3 reads TGTGCCAGCAGCCTACCCGGACTAGCGGGGGGCAATCAGTACTTC. It translates to CASSLPGLAGGNQYF.

V and J are TRBV5-1 and TRBJ2-7; TRBD1 matches at 9 bases. V trimming: 0 bases; J trimming: 1 base; junction bases outside the gene matches: 8. The CDR3 has 17 residues. The germline gives CDR1 SGHRS, CDR2 YFSETQ. The CDR3 bases are TGCGCCAGCAGCTTGGTTGGGGGACAGGGAAGATCCTACGAGCAGTACTTC. Translating it yields CASSLVGGQGRSYEQYF.

Worth noting for this clone: This sample also contains other DNA sequences that code for the same CDR3. The chain combines TRBV19 with TRBJ2-7; weak D call: TRBD1 (6 bases). Trimming stripped 3 bases from V and 2 bases from J, with 8 bases between. This CDR3 comprises 13 residues. Germline V CDR1 and CDR2: LNHDA, SQIVND (reference sequence). CDR3 in DNA: TGTGCCAGTAGTATCACAGGGACCTACGAGCAGTACTTC. This encodes CASSITGTYEQYF.

The chain uses TRBV7-2 and TRBJ2-7, with D perhaps TRBD2 (6 bases). The V and J ends lost 0 bases and 2 bases respectively, with 11 bases between them. The germline V gene has CDR1 SGHTA and CDR2 FQGNSA. The CDR3 runs 15 residues. CDR3 region: CASSLALGSTYEQYF. DNA of the CDR3: TGTGCCAGCAGCTTAGCGCTCGGGAGTACCTACGAGCAGTACTTC.

CDR3 protein: CASSPRTGHQPQHF. In DNA form, the CDR3 reads TGTGCCAGCTCACCGAGAACAGGGCATCAGCCCCAGCATTTT. J is TRBJ1-5 and V is TRBV18, with a tentative D call TRBD1 (6 bases). CDR3 size: 14 residues. Germline loops: CDR1 KGHSH, CDR2 LQKENI. Trimming stripped 3 bases from V and 5 bases from J, with 11 bases between.

The chain employs TRBV27 and TRBJ1-1; D is perhaps TRBD1 (5 bases). This CDR3 is 13 amino acids long. V lost 3 bases and J lost 0, with 5 bases in between. The germline V gene has CDR1 MNHEY and CDR2 SMNVEV (reference sequence). In nucleotides, the CDR3 is TGTGCCAGCAGTTTCAGGGTGAACACTGAAGCTTTCTTT. Protein sequence: CASSFRVNTEAFF.

V gene TRBV9 combines with J gene TRBJ1-2; D possibly corresponds to TRBD1 (6 bases). Germline CDR1 and CDR2: SGDLS and YYNGEE. The CDR3 length is 13 residues. Trimming took 0 bases from V and 8 from J, leaving 11 bases between them. Here the CDR3 DNA reads TGTGCCAGCAGCGTAGGCAGGGGAAGCGGCTACACCTTC. Its translation is CASSVGRGSGYTF.